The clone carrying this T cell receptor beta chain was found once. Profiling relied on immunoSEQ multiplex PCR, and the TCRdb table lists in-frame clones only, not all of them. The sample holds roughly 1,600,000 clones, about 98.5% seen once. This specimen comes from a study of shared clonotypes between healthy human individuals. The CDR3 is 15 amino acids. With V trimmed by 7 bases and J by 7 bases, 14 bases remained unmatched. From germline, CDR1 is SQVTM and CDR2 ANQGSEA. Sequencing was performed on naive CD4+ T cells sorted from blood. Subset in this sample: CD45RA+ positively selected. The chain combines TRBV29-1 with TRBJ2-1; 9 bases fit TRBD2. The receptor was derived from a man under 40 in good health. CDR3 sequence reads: CSGTTAGGPGNEQFF. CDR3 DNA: TGCAGCGGAACGACAGCGGGAGGCCCGGGTAATGAGCAGTTCTTC.